Below are 32 T cell receptor beta chains sequenced from a single sample in a study of glioma-infiltrating T cells (dated by TCRdb to between 2015 and 2016). The run used an Illumina MiSeq. The iRepertoire nested amplicon-rescue multiplex PCR (arm-PCR) platform was used to amplify TCR alpha and beta CDR3 regions from RNA. In TCRdb, the public reads were trimmed at Q25 with fastp and aligned with MiXCR, with productive beta chains retained. Entries are consolidated by CDR3 protein sequence, retaining the most common genes and DNA. Recorded for this sample are more than 300,000 distinct CDR3 sequences; approximately 42% of them occurred a single time. Of the sample, about 12% is held by the ten largest clones. Sequencing was performed on glioma tissue, nonneoplastic brain tissue, or PBMCs (not recorded which). The receptors here all came from a human donor with low-grade glioma or glioblastoma, undergoing nonglioma brain surgery, or in good health (not recorded which).

This clonotype has just a few counts. This rearrangement joins TRBV20-1 to TRBJ2-3; possible D gene TRBD2, 6 bases. Trimming removed 4 bases from V and 3 bases from J, with 14 bases in between. This CDR3 spans 14 amino acids. CDR1 is DFQATT, CDR2 SNEGSKA, per germline (reference sequence). CDR3 coding DNA: TGCAGTGCTAATATGTGGGAGGAGACAGATACGCAGTATTTT. Protein product: CSANMWEETDTQYF.

The chain carries TRBV20-1 and TRBJ2-1, with 9 bases that match TRBD2. V was pared by 4 bases and J by 10 bases, with 11 bases of the junction left unmatched. Germline V gives CDR1 DFQATT, CDR2 SNEGSKA (reference sequence). CDR3 length equals 14 residues. CDR3 residues: CSANPGLAAYEQFF. For the CDR3, the DNA is TGCAGTGCTAACCCGGGACTAGCAGCCTACGAGCAGTTCTTC.

On this clonotype itself: The junction and the germline gene differ at one end; a read error may be behind it. The V and J genes are TRBV18 and TRBJ2-3; 7 bases agree with TRBD2. The CDR3 covers 15 residues. Germline V gene lookup returns CDR1 KGHSH and CDR2 LQKENI. The CDR3 DNA reads as TGTGCCAGATCACCGAGCGGGGATCGCACAGATACGCAGTATTTT. It encodes CARSPSGDRTDTQYF. The entire variable domain, with the rest obtained from reference TRBV18 and TRBJ2-3, is as follows: NAGVMQNPRHLVRRRGQEARLRCSPMKGHSHVYWYRQLPEEGLKFMVYLQKENIIDESGMPKERFSAEFPKEGPSILRIQQVVRGDSAAYFCARSPSGDRTDTQYFGPGTRLTVL.

The V and J genes are TRBV25-1 and TRBJ2-7, with D perhaps TRBD1 (5 bases). V was trimmed by 5 bases and J by 0 bases, leaving 14 bases between them. Germline CDR1 and CDR2: MGHDK and SYGVNS. The CDR3 is 15 amino acids. Written as DNA, the CDR3 is TGTGCCAGCAGTTTATGGGGCGGTGGCTCCTACGAGCAGTACTTC. Amino acid sequence: CASSLWGGGSYEQYF.

V is TRBV7-9 and J is TRBJ1-2, with D uncertain. V lost 1 base, J lost 0 bases, and 9 bases lay in between. The germline V gene encodes CDR1 SEHNR and CDR2 FQNEAQ (reference sequence). The CDR3 has 15 residues. The CDR3 coding sequence is TGTGCCAGCAGCTTAGTTTCCGGGCCTAACTATGGCTACACCTTC. Residues: CASSLVSGPNYGYTF.

This clonotype appeared a few times. The chain employs TRBV7-2 and TRBJ2-7; no clear D. Germline V gene lookup returns CDR1 SGHTA and CDR2 FQGNSA. The CDR3 is made up of 12 amino acids. Trimming left V 0 bases short and J 2 bases short, with 2 bases between. The CDR3 DNA sequence: TGTGCCAGCAGCTTAGCTACCTACGAGCAGTACTTC. Protein: CASSLATYEQYF. Combining the CDR3 with reference TRBV7-2 and TRBJ2-7 gives the whole variable domain GAGVSQSPSNKVTEKGKDVELRCDPISGHTALYWYRQSLGQGLEFLIYFQGNSAPDKSGLPSDRFSAERTGGSVSTLTIQRTQQEDSAVYLCASSLATYEQYFGPGTRLTVT.

This clonotype was seen repeatedly, ten times or more. The V and J genes are TRBV4-3 and TRBJ2-3; D possibly corresponds to TRBD1 (6 bases). Germline V CDR1 and CDR2: LGHNA, YSLEER. The CDR3 contains 13 residues. The V end was cut by 0 bases, the J end by 7 bases, with 8 bases between. The CDR3 sequence is CASSQETGHTQYF. For the CDR3, the DNA is TGCGCCAGCAGCCAAGAAACAGGGCATACGCAGTATTTT.

The rearrangement joins TRBV4-3 to TRBJ1-4; 7 positions agree with TRBD1. The ends lost 3 bases at V and 6 bases at J; junction bases unmatched: 10. Germline V gives CDR1 LGHNA, CDR2 YSLEER. This CDR3 has 16 amino acids. This CDR3 is CASSHGTGVGDEKLFF. In DNA form, the CDR3 reads TGCGCCAGCAGCCATGGAACAGGGGTTGGTGATGAAAAACTGTTTTTT.

The chain links TRBV24-1 to TRBJ2-1; 7 positions match TRBD2. J gave up 3 bases and V 2 bases, and 6 bases lay outside the gene matches. CDR1 is KGHDR and CDR2 is SFDVKD in the germline V gene. The CDR3 length is 16 residues. The CDR3 is CATSDYASGFYNEQFF. The CDR3 DNA follows: TGTGCCACCAGTGATTATGCTAGCGGTTTCTACAATGAGCAGTTCTTC.

This clonotype was counted many times. CDR3 loop: CASSEDYLSYEQYF. CDR3 in DNA: TGTGCCAGCAGTGAGGACTACCTCTCCTACGAGCAGTACTTC. The chain carries TRBV6-1 and TRBJ2-7, with a possible D match to TRBD2 (6 bases). CDR1 and CDR2 (germline): MNHNS, SASEGT. The germline V and J ends were trimmed by 3 bases and 0 bases, with 9 bases remaining between them. The CDR3 is 14 residues long.

The chain links TRBV25-1 to TRBJ2-3; D not resolved. Germline V gene lookup returns CDR1 MGHDK and CDR2 SYGVNS. The CDR3 covers 14 residues. With 0 bases removed from V and 4 bases from J, the gap between germline ends came to 8 bases. The CDR3 region has the DNA TGTGCCAGCAGTGAATATAGTAGAGCAGATACGCAGTATTTT. This gives the protein CASSEYSRADTQYF.

The V gene is TRBV4-1, the J gene TRBJ2-1; TRBD1 agrees at 7 bases. The germline V gene has CDR1 MGHRA and CDR2 YSYEKL. The CDR3 is made up of 14 amino acids. The J segment lost 7 bases and the V segment lost 3 bases, leaving 6 bases of the junction unmatched. CDR3 protein: CASSHLAQGNEQFF. The CDR3 DNA sequence: TGCGCCAGCAGCCACCTCGCACAGGGGAATGAGCAGTTCTTC.

The table lists this clonotype with a count of one. One end of the junction varies from germline; a read error may be responsible. This chain connects TRBV6-6 to TRBJ1-3; no clear D. Germline V gives CDR1 MNHNY, CDR2 SVGAGI (reference sequence). This CDR3 spans 15 amino acids. This chain's CDR3 is CASSYSRTTGNAIYF. Written as DNA, the CDR3 is TGTGCCAGCAGTTACTCGAGAACAACTGGAAACGCCATATATTTT.

Turning to this clonotype: At one end the junction does not follow the germline gene, possibly because of a read error. The genes are TRBV7-9 and TRBJ2-3, with 7 bases aligning to TRBD2. Germline V CDR1 and CDR2: SEHNR, FQNEAQ (reference sequence). This CDR3 has 15 residues. The CDR3, as DNA: TGTGTCAGCAGCTTACTAGCGACTAGCACAGATACGCAGTATTTT. As protein: CVSSLLATSTDTQYF.

The genes are TRBV4-3 and TRBJ2-1, with D unresolved. V was trimmed by 0 bases and J by 9 bases, leaving 12 bases between them. The CDR3 has 14 amino acids. Germline CDR1 reads LGHNA; CDR2 reads YSLEER. CDR3 in amino acids: CASSQDPSFGEQFF. The CDR3, as DNA: TGCGCCAGCAGCCAAGATCCCAGCTTCGGTGAGCAGTTCTTC.

The V gene is TRBV27, the J gene TRBJ1-3; maybe TRBD1 (5 bases). Trimming removed 5 bases from V and 0 bases from J, with 11 bases in between. The germline V gene has CDR1 MNHEY and CDR2 SMNVEV (reference sequence). This CDR3 has 15 amino acids. The CDR3 region is CASSEGPSSGNTIYF. CDR3 DNA: TGTGCCAGCAGTGAGGGGCCCAGCTCTGGAAACACCATATATTTT.

The rearrangement joins TRBV7-2 to TRBJ2-7, with D uncertain. The CDR3 has 15 residues. From germline, CDR1 is SGHTA and CDR2 FQGNSA. V was pared by 2 bases and J by 0 bases, with 11 bases between. CDR3 bases: TGTGCCAGCAGCTTATCCGCAGCCCTCTCCTACGAGCAGTACTTC. It yields the protein CASSLSAALSYEQYF.

The chain links TRBV4-2 to TRBJ2-3, with a tentative D call TRBD2 (6 bases). This CDR3 is built from 18 residues. With 0 bases removed from V and 2 bases from J, the gap between germline ends came to 18 bases. Germline-derived CDR1 and CDR2 are LGHNA and YNFKEQ. CDR3 in DNA: TGTGCCAGCAGCCAAGAATCATGGGGAGTAGCGGACACAGATACGCAGTATTTT. Amino acid sequence: CASSQESWGVADTDTQYF.

This clonotype was observed many times. The rearrangement uses TRBV7-2 and TRBJ1-1; TRBD1 aligns across 7 bases. The trim removed 4 bases at V and 3 bases at J, leaving 2 bases unmatched. The CDR3 runs to 13 residues. Germline CDR1 is SGHTA and CDR2 is FQGNSA. CDR3 amino acids: CASSSGGYTEAFF. The CDR3 nucleotides read TGTGCCAGCAGCTCAGGGGGTTACACTGAAGCTTTCTTT.

This clonotype was seen a handful of times. The rearrangement links TRBV5-1 to TRBJ1-1; the match to TRBD1 covers 8 bases. Trimming at V came to 5 bases and at J to 7 bases, leaving 10 bases not matched to a gene. The CDR3 sequence is 14 residues long. From germline, CDR1 is SGHRS and CDR2 YFSETQ. CDR3 nucleotides: TGCGCCAGCAGTTCGACAGGGGCGTCACTTGAAGCTTTCTTT. Translation gives CASSSTGASLEAFF. Looking up the rest from reference TRBV5-1 and TRBJ1-1 gives the full variable domain: KAGVTQTPRYLIKTRGQQVTLSCSPISGHRSVSWYQQTPGQGLQFLFEYFSETQRNKGNFPGRFSGRQFSNSRSEMNVSTLELGDSALYLCASSSTGASLEAFFGQGTRLTVV.

This clonotype was counted many times. The V call is TRBV6-6, the J call TRBJ2-2, with a weak D call TRBD2 (6 bases). This CDR3 is built from 17 residues. CDR1 and CDR2 from the germline V gene are MNHNY and SVGAGI (reference sequence). V lost 2 bases and J 3 bases, leaving 16 bases between the germline ends. This CDR3 is CASSYRKEGLYTGELFF. The CDR3 DNA is TGTGCCAGCAGTTACCGGAAGGAGGGACTCTACACCGGGGAGCTGTTTTTT.

This clonotype has more than one count but fewer than ten. The V gene is TRBV14, the J gene TRBJ1-6, with unresolved D. The V gene lost 5 bases and the J gene lost 14 bases, with 13 bases spanning the gap. The V gene's germline CDR1 is SGHDN and CDR2 FVKESK. The CDR3 has 12 amino acids. CDR3 protein: CASSKDGLTLHF. The CDR3 DNA follows: TGTGCCAGCAGCAAGGATGGCCTCACCCTCCACTTT.

This rearrangement joins TRBV6-2 or TRBV6-3 to TRBJ2-1; TRBD2 might be the D (7 bases). Deletions cut 6 bases from V and 2 bases from J, with 14 bases between. CDR3 length: 15 residues. The germline CDR1 and CDR2 sequences are MNHEY and SVGEGT. The CDR3 sequence: CASSVGGDTYNEQFF. The CDR3 nucleotides read TGTGCCAGCAGCGTGGGAGGGGACACCTACAATGAGCAGTTCTTC.

This chain uses TRBV12-3 or TRBV12-4 with TRBJ1-2; 7 nucleotides agree with TRBD1. The CDR3 consists of 14 residues. V shed 5 bases and J 5 bases; nucleotides not matched to a gene: 8. The CDR3 DNA sequence: TGTGCCAGCAGTCCTTGGGAGGGGGCGTATGGCTACACCTTC. Amino acid sequence: CASSPWEGAYGYTF.

This clonotype was seen at least ten times. The chain has TRBV27 and TRBJ2-2; D unresolved. This CDR3 contains 16 residues. Between the trimmed V and J ends, which lost 2 bases and 0 bases, there was a span of 10 bases. CDR1 MNHEY and CDR2 SMNVEV come from the germline V gene (reference sequence). CDR3 sequence reads: CASSLITFANTGELFF. CDR3 DNA: TGTGCCAGCAGTTTAATCACATTCGCGAACACCGGGGAGCTGTTTTTT.

Ten or more counts support this clonotype. The chain joins TRBV20-1 to TRBJ1-5, with 7 nucleotides matching TRBD1. The CDR3 contains 16 residues. V lost 0 bases, J lost 6 bases, and 11 bases stayed unmatched. Germline assignment: CDR1 DFQATT and CDR2 SNEGSKA (reference sequence). The CDR3 here is CSARDFRQGEVQPQHF. The CDR3 nucleotides are TGCAGTGCTAGAGATTTTCGACAGGGAGAGGTTCAGCCCCAGCATTTT.

This rearrangement joins TRBV20-1 to TRBJ1-1; D unclear. In germline, CDR1 is DFQATT, CDR2 SNEGSKA (reference sequence). This CDR3 is built from 15 residues. Trimming shortened V by 3 bases and J by 2 bases, and 16 bases separated the two germline ends. The CDR3: CSASQPVYINTEAFF. For the CDR3, the DNA is TGCAGTGCTAGCCAGCCGGTTTACATAAACACTGAAGCTTTCTTT.

This clonotype was recorded a few times. The J gene is TRBJ2-1, the V gene TRBV4-3; 15 bases align to TRBD2. The trim removed 4 bases at V and 9 bases at J, leaving 4 bases unmatched. Germline assignment: CDR1 LGHNA and CDR2 YSLEER. This CDR3 spans 15 amino acids. For the CDR3, the DNA is TGCGCCAGCAGCCCCCGGGGACTAGCGGGAGGTGAGCAGTTCTTC. It is translated as CASSPRGLAGGEQFF.

The V and J genes are TRBV2 and TRBJ2-1, with 11 nucleotides matching TRBD2. The V segment lost 6 bases and the J segment 12 bases; nucleotides outside the gene matches: 7. CDR1 is SNHLY and CDR2 is FYNNEI in the germline V gene. CDR3 length: 13 residues. The CDR3 nucleotides are TGTGCCAGCAGGACTAGCGGGACGTATGGGCAGTTCTTC. Translated: CASRTSGTYGQFF.

In this sample, this clonotype turned up many times. This chain connects TRBV27 to TRBJ1-1; D is perhaps TRBD1 (6 bases). The CDR3 contains 14 residues. In germline, CDR1 is MNHEY, CDR2 SMNVEV (reference sequence). Trimming took off 7 bases at V and 2 bases at J, with 14 bases between the two ends. The CDR3: CASTTGSLNTEAFF. CDR3 sequence (DNA): TGTGCCAGCACTACAGGGAGCCTAAACACTGAAGCTTTCTTT.

In its sample, this clonotype was seen a few times. The genes are TRBV4-3 and TRBJ2-7, with TRBD1 identical over 7 bases. With 2 bases clipped from V and 3 bases from J, the junction kept 7 bases outside the gene matches. The CDR3 runs to 15 residues. Germline lookup yields CDR1 LGHNA and CDR2 YSLEER. The CDR3 protein is CASSQSSAGGYEQYF. The CDR3 DNA follows: TGCGCCAGCAGCCAATCTTCAGCAGGGGGCTACGAGCAGTACTTC.

This clonotype was found many times. The J gene is TRBJ2-7, the V gene TRBV6-2 or TRBV6-3, with D tentatively TRBD1 or TRBD2 (5 bases each). The CDR3 consists of 14 residues. The V end was cut by 5 bases, the J end by 0 bases, with 11 bases between. Germline-derived CDR1 and CDR2 are MNHEY and SVGEGT. CDR3 region: CASSISGTSYEQYF. For the CDR3, the DNA is TGTGCCAGCAGTATTAGTGGGACCTCCTACGAGCAGTACTTC.